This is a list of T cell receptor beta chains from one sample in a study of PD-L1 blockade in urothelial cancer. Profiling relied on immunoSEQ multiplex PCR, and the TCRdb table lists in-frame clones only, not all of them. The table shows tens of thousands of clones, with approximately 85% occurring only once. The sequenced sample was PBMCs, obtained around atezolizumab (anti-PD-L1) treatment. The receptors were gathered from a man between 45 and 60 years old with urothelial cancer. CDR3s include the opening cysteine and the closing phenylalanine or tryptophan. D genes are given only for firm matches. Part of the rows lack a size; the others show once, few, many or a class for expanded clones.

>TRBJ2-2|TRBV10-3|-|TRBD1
CAINRQGVGTGELFF
TGTGCCATCAACCGACAGGGGGTGGGCACCGGGGAGCTGTTTTTT
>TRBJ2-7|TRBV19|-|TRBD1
CASSIRPGTGYEQYF
TGTGCCAGTAGTATAAGGCCCGGGACAGGGTACGAGCAGTACTTC
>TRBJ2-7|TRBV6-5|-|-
CASSQGTEQYF
TGTGCCAGCAGTCAGGGTACCGAGCAGTACTTC
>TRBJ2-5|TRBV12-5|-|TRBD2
CASGSTSGSRETQYF
TGTGCTAGTGGATCGACTAGCGGGAGTCGGGAGACCCAGTACTTC
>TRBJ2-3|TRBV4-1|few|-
CASKGGFGTDTQYF
TGCGCCAGCAAGGGCGGGTTTGGCACAGATACGCAGTATTTT
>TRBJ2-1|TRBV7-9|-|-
CASSPPFRAGNEQFF
TGTGCCAGCAGCCCCCCGTTCAGGGCGGGGAATGAGCAGTTCTTC
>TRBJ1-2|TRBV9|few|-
CASSVDGTYTYGYTF
TGTGCCAGCAGCGTAGATGGGACATATACCTATGGCTACACCTTC
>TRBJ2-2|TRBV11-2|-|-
CASSLLAGGELFF
TGTGCCAGCAGCTTACTTGCGGGCGGGGAGCTGTTTTTT
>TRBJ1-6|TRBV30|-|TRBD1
CAWGTVSSYNSPLHF
TGTGCCTGGGGGACAGTGAGCTCCTATAATTCACCCCTCCACTTT
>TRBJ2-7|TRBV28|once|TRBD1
CASSLSTGAYEQYF
TGTGCCAGCAGTTTATCGACAGGGGCTTACGAGCAGTACTTC
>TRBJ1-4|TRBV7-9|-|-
CASSFSGNEKLFF
TGTGCCAGCAGCTTTTCAGGAAATGAAAAACTGTTTTTT
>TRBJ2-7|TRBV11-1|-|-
CASSLVSAAYEQYF
TGTGCCAGCAGCTTAGTATCGGCGGCCTACGAGCAGTACTTC
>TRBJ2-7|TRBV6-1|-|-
CASSEERNYEQYF
TGTGCCAGCAGTGAAGAGCGGAACTACGAGCAGTACTTC
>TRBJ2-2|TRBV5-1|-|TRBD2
CASRLAGGLLPGELFF
TGCGCCAGCAGACTAGCGGGCGGATTGTTACCCGGGGAGCTGTTTTTT
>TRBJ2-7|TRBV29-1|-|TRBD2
CSVGEGVYEQYF
TGCAGCGTTGGGGAGGGAGTCTACGAGCAGTACTTC
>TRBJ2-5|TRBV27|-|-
CASSLSGRARETQYF
TGTGCCAGCAGTTTATCTGGCAGGGCCCGGGAGACCCAGTACTTC
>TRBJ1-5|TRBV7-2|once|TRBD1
CASSSGTVSNQPQHF
TGTGCCAGCAGCTCCGGGACAGTCAGCAATCAGCCCCAGCATTTT
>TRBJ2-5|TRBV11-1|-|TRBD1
CASSLDGQDTSQETQYF
TGTGCCAGCAGCTTAGACGGACAGGACACCTCCCAAGAGACCCAGTACTTC